These 26 T cell receptor beta chains were sequenced from one sample in a study of radiotherapy plus CTLA-4 blockade in lung cancer. Assay: immunoSEQ multiplex PCR; the TCRdb copy retains only in-frame clones and omits some. The sample carries under 90,000 clones, approximately 79% recorded once. Sample: peripheral blood, taken from a patient treated with radiotherapy plus ipilimumab. The source is a human donor with non-small cell lung cancer that progressed on radiotherapy plus ipilimumab.

The chain joins TRBV9 to TRBJ1-2; 8 bases align to TRBD1. V trimming: 6 bases; J trimming: 8 bases; junction bases outside the gene matches: 15. This CDR3 has 15 amino acids. CDR1 is SGDLS, CDR2 YYNGEE, per germline. The CDR3 bases are TGTGCCAGCACGTCTACCCGGACAGGGACGAGCGGCTACACCTTC. Translating gives CASTSTRTGTSGYTF.

J is TRBJ2-2 and V is TRBV7-3, with 8 bases lining up with TRBD1. CDR3 size: 17 residues. The trim removed 0 bases at V and 5 bases at J, leaving 8 bases unmatched. Germline V gene data show CDR1 as SGHTA and CDR2 as FQGTGA. CDR3 loop: CASSLTQGAQRTGELFF. The CDR3 DNA is TGTGCCAGCAGCTTAACGCAGGGGGCGCAGAGGACCGGGGAGCTGTTTTTT.

The genes are TRBV6-4 and TRBJ2-1; D gene uncertain. V dropped 4 bases and J dropped 0 bases, with 10 bases sitting between them. The CDR3 runs to 15 residues. CDR1 is MRHNA and CDR2 is SNTAGT in the germline V gene. CDR3 DNA: TGTGCCAGCAGTGCCGACCAAAGCTCCTACAATGAGCAGTTCTTC. Translating it yields CASSADQSSYNEQFF.

V and J are TRBV4-1 and TRBJ2-2, with TRBD2 identical over 10 bases. The V gene's germline CDR1 is MGHRA and CDR2 YSYEKL. V dropped 0 bases and J dropped 6; count of bases not matched to a gene: 7. This CDR3 is 17 amino acids long. CDR3 region: CASSQDPASGSAGELFF. The CDR3 coding sequence is TGCGCCAGCAGCCAAGATCCCGCTAGCGGGAGTGCCGGGGAGCTGTTTTTT.

This clone came up a few times. In DNA, the CDR3 is TGTGCCAGCAGCTTAGGACGGGAGCAGTACTTC. Its translation is CASSLGREQYF. V gene TRBV11-2 combines with J gene TRBJ2-7; no clear D. Trimming removed 1 base at V and 7 bases at J, with 5 bases between. In germline, CDR1 is SGHAT, CDR2 FQNNGV. The CDR3 spans 11 residues.

The J gene is TRBJ2-7, the V gene TRBV29-1; D is possibly TRBD2 (6 bases). CDR3 length equals 14 residues. Germline CDR1 is SQVTM and CDR2 is ANQGSEA. V lost 2 bases to trimming and J lost 0 bases, with 11 bases between them. The CDR3 here is CSVELQTSSYEQYF. The CDR3 DNA reads TGCAGCGTTGAACTCCAGACTAGCTCCTACGAGCAGTACTTC.

The rearrangement uses TRBV28 and TRBJ1-1; D gene unclear. The CDR3 totals 17 residues. Germline V gene lookup returns CDR1 MDHEN and CDR2 SYDVKM. V gave up 5 bases and J gave up 0 bases, with 19 bases separating them. CDR3 sequence: CASSPSSLDTMNTEAFF. For the CDR3, the DNA is TGTGCCAGCAGTCCTTCTTCCTTAGACACCATGAACACTGAAGCTTTCTTT.

This sequence joins TRBV6-1 and TRBJ1-5; D may be TRBD1 (5 bases). Germline V CDR1 and CDR2: MNHNS, SASEGT. The V and J ends lost 6 bases and 2 bases respectively, with 11 bases between them. The CDR3 is made up of 14 amino acids. The CDR3: CASRPSGGNQPQHF. The CDR3 DNA reads as TGTGCCAGCAGGCCTTCGGGGGGCAATCAGCCCCAGCATTTT.

This clone was seen more than once but under ten times. The chain joins TRBV10-3 to TRBJ2-2; D not certain. The germline V and J ends were trimmed by 2 bases and 3 bases, with 13 bases remaining between them. This CDR3 has 16 residues. Germline V CDR1 and CDR2: ENHRY, SYGVKD. The CDR3 DNA sequence: TGTGCCATCAGTGAGCTAAAGGACGGAGACACCGGGGAGCTGTTTTTT. Translating it yields CAISELKDGDTGELFF.

V gene TRBV4-3 combines with J gene TRBJ1-3, with unresolved D. V gave up 0 bases and J gave up 4 bases, with 10 bases separating them. The CDR3 contains 15 residues. Per the germline V gene, CDR1 is LGHNA and CDR2 is YSLEER. CDR3 in DNA: TGCGCCAGCAGCCAAGATAGCAGCTCGGGAAACACCATATATTTT. As protein: CASSQDSSSGNTIYF.

The chain recombines TRBV11-2 with TRBJ2-5; 7 bases are a match to TRBD1. The CDR3 totals 14 residues. CDR1 and CDR2 from the germline V gene are SGHAT and FQNNGV. Trimming removed 5 bases from V and 4 bases from J; junction bases left unmatched: 7. The CDR3 DNA reads TGTGCCAGCAGCCAGCGGACAGGAGGAGAGACCCAGTACTTC. Protein: CASSQRTGGETQYF.

The chain recombines TRBV5-1 with TRBJ2-7; TRBD1 aligns across 12 bases. The germline CDR1 and CDR2 sequences are SGHRS and YFSETQ. The CDR3 loop spans 15 amino acids. After removal of 2 bases from V and 7 bases from J, the junction contained 7 bases not matched to a gene. The CDR3, as DNA: TGCGCCAGCAGCTTCCGGGACAGGGGGCAAGGGGAGCAGTACTTC. The encoded protein is CASSFRDRGQGEQYF.

The rearrangement joins TRBV6-6 to TRBJ1-2; D gene unclear. V lost 6 bases and J lost 7, with 18 bases in between. The CDR3 has 14 residues. Per the germline V gene, CDR1 is MNHNY and CDR2 is SVGAGI (reference sequence). The CDR3 sequence: CASSATLGDSGYTF. The CDR3, as DNA: TGTGCCAGCAGCGCCACTCTCGGGGATAGTGGCTACACCTTC.

This chain connects TRBV2 to TRBJ2-5; tentative D call: TRBD1 (6 bases). CDR3 size: 15 residues. V was shortened by 6 bases and J by 2 bases, with 16 bases between the two germline ends. Germline V gene lookup returns CDR1 SNHLY and CDR2 FYNNEI. CDR3 in amino acids: CASRLDSRQQETQYF. The DNA for the CDR3 is TGTGCCAGCAGATTGGACAGCCGGCAGCAAGAGACCCAGTACTTC. Based on the CDR3 plus reference TRBV2 and TRBJ2-5, the full variable domain is EPEVTQTPSHQVTQMGQEVILRCVPISNHLYFYWYRQILGQKVEFLVSFYNNEISEKSEIFDDQFSVERPDGSNFTLKIRSTKLEDSAMYFCASRLDSRQQETQYFGPGTRLLVL.

V and J are TRBV7-6 and TRBJ2-3, with D unclear. Germline V gene data show CDR1 as SGHVS and CDR2 as FNYEAQ. This CDR3 spans 13 amino acids. V was shortened by 5 bases and J by 1 base, with 7 bases between the two germline ends. The CDR3 DNA sequence: TGTGCCAGCAGCCCTCGCGGCACAGATACGCAGTATTTT. This encodes CASSPRGTDTQYF.

The V and J genes are TRBV4-1 and TRBJ2-5, with 9 bases matching TRBD1. J lost 1 base, V lost 0 bases, and 6 bases had no gene match. CDR1 MGHRA and CDR2 YSYEKL come from the germline V gene. This CDR3 comprises 17 residues. The CDR3 here is CASSQDGTGSLQETQYF. CDR3 nucleotide sequence: TGCGCCAGCAGCCAAGATGGGACAGGGTCCCTCCAAGAGACCCAGTACTTC.

This clone was seen more than once but under ten times. The chain recombines TRBV4-2 with TRBJ1-1; 7 positions agree with TRBD1. The V and J ends lost 6 bases and 5 bases, in that order; junction bases with no gene match: 3. The CDR3 length is 12 residues. Germline V CDR1 and CDR2: LGHNA, YNFKEQ. This CDR3 is CASRTGSTEAFF. The CDR3 nucleotides are TGTGCCAGCAGGACAGGGAGTACTGAAGCTTTCTTT.

V gene TRBV27 combines with J gene TRBJ1-2, with D tentatively TRBD1 (6 bases). In germline, CDR1 is MNHEY, CDR2 SMNVEV (reference sequence). Trimming shortened V by 8 bases and J by 4 bases, and 11 bases separated the two germline ends. This CDR3 spans 12 amino acids. The CDR3 coding sequence is TGTGCCAGCCGGGGGCAGGGCTATGGCTACACCTTC. Its protein is CASRGQGYGYTF.

The chain combines TRBV9 with TRBJ1-1; D is uncertain. The CDR3 extends over 16 amino acids. The germline V gene encodes CDR1 SGDLS and CDR2 YYNGEE. V was clipped by 0 bases and J by 0 bases, with 12 bases between them. CDR3 nucleotides: TGTGCCAGCAGCGTAGGTATTCCCAGTATGAACACTGAAGCTTTCTTT. Amino acids: CASSVGIPSMNTEAFF.

The DNA for the CDR3 is TGCGCCAGCAGCTTACGGACAGGGGGCATAAGGAACACTGAAGCTTTCTTT. Translating it yields CASSLRTGGIRNTEAFF. The V and J genes are TRBV4-1 and TRBJ1-1; 11 nucleotides agree with TRBD1. Germline V gene data show CDR1 as MGHRA and CDR2 as YSYEKL. Trimming at V came to 5 bases and at J to 1 base, leaving 9 bases not matched to a gene. CDR3 length equals 17 residues.

The chain employs TRBV28 and TRBJ1-2; TRBD1 matches 9 bases. J gave up 4 bases and V 5 bases, and 2 bases lay outside the gene matches. The CDR3 extends over 13 amino acids. Germline V gene lookup returns CDR1 MDHEN and CDR2 SYDVKM. The CDR3 region has the DNA TGTGCCAGCAGTAGACAGGGGGGCTATGGCTACACCTTC. Translated: CASSRQGGYGYTF.

The chain combines TRBV30 with TRBJ1-1; 7 bases map to TRBD1. CDR3 length equals 14 residues. The V and J ends lost 4 bases and 3 bases, in that order; junction bases with no gene match: 8. Germline CDR1 and CDR2: GTSNPN and SVGIG (reference sequence). The CDR3 here is CAWIGQERYTEAFF. The CDR3 DNA is TGTGCCTGGATAGGACAGGAAAGATACACTGAAGCTTTCTTT.

This rearrangement joins TRBV5-5 to TRBJ1-4; 12 bases match TRBD1. This CDR3 is 18 amino acids long. V was clipped by 0 bases and J by 8 bases; unmatched bases: 11. Germline V gene data show CDR1 as SGHKS and CDR2 as YYEKEE (reference sequence). The DNA for the CDR3 is TGTGCCAGCAGCTTGGCCTGGGACAGGGGGCAGGTTGGGGAAAAACTGTTTTTT. Translated, it gives CASSLAWDRGQVGEKLFF.

This clone has only a few counts. This CDR3 reads CASSLGQAREQYF. The CDR3 DNA reads TGTGCCAGCAGCTTGGGACAGGCTAGGGAGCAGTACTTC. The chain uses TRBV11-2 and TRBJ2-7; the match to TRBD1 covers 8 bases. CDR1 is SGHAT, CDR2 FQNNGV, per germline. This CDR3 comprises 13 residues. J lost 7 bases, V lost 3 bases, and 5 bases had no gene match.

The chain uses TRBV6-1 and TRBJ1-2; D gene uncertain. The ends were cut back, 7 bases at V and 2 bases at J, with 8 bases in the middle. The length of the CDR3 is 12 residues. Germline CDR1 and CDR2: MNHNS and SASEGT. As DNA, the CDR3 is TGTGCCAGCACCGGGTGGAACTATGGCTACACCTTC. The encoded protein is CASTGWNYGYTF.

This clone was detected once. The chain recombines TRBV7-9 with TRBJ1-3; TRBD1 might be the D (5 bases). V lost 3 bases and J lost 3, with 9 bases in between. Germline CDR1 SEHNR, CDR2 FQNEAQ (reference sequence). This CDR3 contains 14 residues. This chain's CDR3 is CASSFGGDGNTIYF. CDR3 bases: TGTGCCAGCAGCTTCGGAGGGGATGGAAACACCATATATTTT.